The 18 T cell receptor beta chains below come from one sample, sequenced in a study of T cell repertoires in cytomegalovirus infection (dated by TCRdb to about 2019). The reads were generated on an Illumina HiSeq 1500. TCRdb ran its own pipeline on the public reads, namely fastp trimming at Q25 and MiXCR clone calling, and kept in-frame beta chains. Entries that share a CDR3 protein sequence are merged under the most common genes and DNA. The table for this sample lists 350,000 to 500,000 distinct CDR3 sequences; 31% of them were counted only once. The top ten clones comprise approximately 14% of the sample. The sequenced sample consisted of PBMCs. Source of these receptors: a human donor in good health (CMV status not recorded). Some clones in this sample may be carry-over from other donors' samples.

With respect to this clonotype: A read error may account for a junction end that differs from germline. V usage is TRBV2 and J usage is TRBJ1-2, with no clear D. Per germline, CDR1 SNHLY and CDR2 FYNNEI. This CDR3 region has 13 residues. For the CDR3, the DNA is TGTTCCAGCAACAGTCGGGAGGGCTATGGCTACACCTTC. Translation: CSSNSREGYGYTF.

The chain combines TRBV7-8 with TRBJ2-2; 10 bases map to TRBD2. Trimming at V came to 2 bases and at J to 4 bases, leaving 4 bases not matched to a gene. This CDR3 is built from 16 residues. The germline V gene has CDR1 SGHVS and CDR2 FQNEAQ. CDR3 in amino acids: CASSLSGGALTGELFF. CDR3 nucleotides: TGTGCCAGCAGCTTAAGCGGGGGGGCACTCACCGGGGAGCTGTTTTTT. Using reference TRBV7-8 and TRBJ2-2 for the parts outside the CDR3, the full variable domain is GAGVSQSPRYKVAKRGQDVALRCDPISGHVSLFWYQQALGQGPEFLTYFQNEAQLDKSGLPSDRFFAERPEGSVSTLKIQRTQQEDSAVYLCASSLSGGALTGELFFGEGSRLTVL.

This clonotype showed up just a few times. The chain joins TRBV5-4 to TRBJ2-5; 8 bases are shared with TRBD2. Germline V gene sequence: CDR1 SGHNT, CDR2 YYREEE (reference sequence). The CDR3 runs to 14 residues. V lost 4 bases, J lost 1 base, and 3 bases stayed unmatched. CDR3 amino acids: CASSVGGAQETQYF. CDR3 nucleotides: TGTGCCAGCAGCGTCGGGGGGGCCCAAGAGACCCAGTACTTC.

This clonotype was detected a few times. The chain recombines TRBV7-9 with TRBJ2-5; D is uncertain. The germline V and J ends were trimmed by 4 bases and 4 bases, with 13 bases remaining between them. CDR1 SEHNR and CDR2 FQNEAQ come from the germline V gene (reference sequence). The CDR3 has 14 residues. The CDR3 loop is CASSSLTRGETQYF. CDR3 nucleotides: TGTGCCAGCAGCTCTCTGACAAGAGGAGAGACCCAGTACTTC. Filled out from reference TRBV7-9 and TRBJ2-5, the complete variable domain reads DTGVSQNPRHKITKRGQNVTFRCDPISEHNRLYWYRQTLGQGPEFLTYFQNEAQLEKSRLLSDRFSAERPKGSFSTLEIQRTEQGDSAMYLCASSSLTRGETQYFGPGTRLLVL.

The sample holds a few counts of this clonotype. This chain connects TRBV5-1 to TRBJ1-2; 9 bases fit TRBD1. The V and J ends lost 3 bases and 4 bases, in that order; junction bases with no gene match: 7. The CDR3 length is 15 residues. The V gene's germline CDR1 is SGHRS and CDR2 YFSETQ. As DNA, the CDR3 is TGCGCCAGCAGCTACCCGGGACAGGGAGGCTATGGCTACACCTTC. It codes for CASSYPGQGGYGYTF. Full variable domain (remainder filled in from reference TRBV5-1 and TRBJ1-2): KAGVTQTPRYLIKTRGQQVTLSCSPISGHRSVSWYQQTPGQGLQFLFEYFSETQRNKGNFPGRFSGRQFSNSRSEMNVSTLELGDSALYLCASSYPGQGGYGYTFGSGTRLTVV.

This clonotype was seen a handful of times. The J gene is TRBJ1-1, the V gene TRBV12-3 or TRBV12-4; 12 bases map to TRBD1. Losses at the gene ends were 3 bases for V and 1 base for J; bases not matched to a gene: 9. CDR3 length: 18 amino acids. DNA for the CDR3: TGTGCCAGCAGTTTTTTTGTAGGGACAGGGGGCCAGAACACTGAAGCTTTCTTT. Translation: CASSFFVGTGGQNTEAFF.

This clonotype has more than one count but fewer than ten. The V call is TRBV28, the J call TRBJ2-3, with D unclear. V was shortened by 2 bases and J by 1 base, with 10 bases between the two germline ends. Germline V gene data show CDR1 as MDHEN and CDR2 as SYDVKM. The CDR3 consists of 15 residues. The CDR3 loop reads CASSLRPARTDTQYF. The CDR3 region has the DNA TGTGCCAGCAGTTTACGGCCAGCCCGCACAGATACGCAGTATTTT.

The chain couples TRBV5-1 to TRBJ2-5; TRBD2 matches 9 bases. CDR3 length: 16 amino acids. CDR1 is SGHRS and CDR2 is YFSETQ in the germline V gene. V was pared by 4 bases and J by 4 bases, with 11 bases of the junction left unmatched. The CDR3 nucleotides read TGCGCCAGCAGCGACCCGGGACTAGCAGAGGGAGAGACCCAGTACTTC. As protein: CASSDPGLAEGETQYF.

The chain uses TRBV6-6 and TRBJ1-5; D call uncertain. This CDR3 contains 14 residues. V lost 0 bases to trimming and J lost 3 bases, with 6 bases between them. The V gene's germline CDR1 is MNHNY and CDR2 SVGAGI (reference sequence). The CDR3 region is CASSYSMDNQPQHF. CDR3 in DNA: TGTGCCAGCAGTTACTCGATGGACAATCAGCCCCAGCATTTT.

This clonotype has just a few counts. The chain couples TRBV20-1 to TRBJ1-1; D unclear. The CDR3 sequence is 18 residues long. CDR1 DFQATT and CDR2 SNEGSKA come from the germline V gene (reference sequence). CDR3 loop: CRGASALWQAHMNTEAFF. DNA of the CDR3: TGCAGGGGCGCCAGTGCGCTGTGGCAGGCACACATGAACACTGAAGCTTTCTTT.

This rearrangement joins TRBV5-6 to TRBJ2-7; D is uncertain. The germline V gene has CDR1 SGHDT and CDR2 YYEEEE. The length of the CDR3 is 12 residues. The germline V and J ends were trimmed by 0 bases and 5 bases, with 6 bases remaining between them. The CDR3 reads CASSLAGHEQYF. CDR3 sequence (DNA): TGTGCCAGCAGCTTGGCGGGTCACGAGCAGTACTTC.

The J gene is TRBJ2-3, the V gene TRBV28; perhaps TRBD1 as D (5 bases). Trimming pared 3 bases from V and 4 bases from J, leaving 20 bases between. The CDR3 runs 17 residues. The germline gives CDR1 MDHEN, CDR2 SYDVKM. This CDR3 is CASSLFLLIDSADTQYF. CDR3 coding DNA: TGTGCCAGCAGTTTGTTTCTCCTTATTGACAGTGCAGATACGCAGTATTTT.

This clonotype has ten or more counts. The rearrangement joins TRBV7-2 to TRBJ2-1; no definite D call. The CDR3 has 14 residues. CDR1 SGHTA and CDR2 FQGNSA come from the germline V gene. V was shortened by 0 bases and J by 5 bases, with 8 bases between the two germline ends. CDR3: CASSLAIANNEQFF. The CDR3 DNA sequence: TGTGCCAGCAGCTTAGCGATAGCTAACAATGAGCAGTTCTTC. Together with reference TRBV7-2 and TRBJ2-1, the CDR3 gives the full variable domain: GAGVSQSPSNKVTEKGKDVELRCDPISGHTALYWYRQSLGQGLEFLIYFQGNSAPDKSGLPSDRFSAERTGGSVSTLTIQRTQQEDSAVYLCASSLAIANNEQFFGPGTRLTVL.

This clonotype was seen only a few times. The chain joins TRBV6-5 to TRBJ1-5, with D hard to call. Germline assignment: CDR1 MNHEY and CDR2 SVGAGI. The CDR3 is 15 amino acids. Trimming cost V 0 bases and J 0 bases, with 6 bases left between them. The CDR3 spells CASSYSDGSNQPQHF. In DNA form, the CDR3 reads TGTGCCAGCAGTTACTCGGACGGTAGCAATCAGCCCCAGCATTTT.

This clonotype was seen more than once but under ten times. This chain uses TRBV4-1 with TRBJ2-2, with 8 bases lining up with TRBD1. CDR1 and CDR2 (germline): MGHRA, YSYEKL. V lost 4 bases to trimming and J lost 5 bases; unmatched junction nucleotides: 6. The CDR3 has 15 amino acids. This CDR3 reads CASSPTGALTGELFF. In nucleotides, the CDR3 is TGCGCCAGCAGCCCGACAGGGGCTTTGACCGGGGAGCTGTTTTTT.

This CDR3 reads CASSPGAFF. The CDR3 DNA reads TGTGCCAGCAGTCCCGGAGCTTTCTTT. J is TRBJ1-1 and V is TRBV7-4; D is uncertain. The V gene's germline CDR1 is SGHVT and CDR2 SQSDAQ. Trimming shortened V by 6 bases and J by 10 bases, and 6 bases separated the two germline ends. The CDR3 is 9 residues long.

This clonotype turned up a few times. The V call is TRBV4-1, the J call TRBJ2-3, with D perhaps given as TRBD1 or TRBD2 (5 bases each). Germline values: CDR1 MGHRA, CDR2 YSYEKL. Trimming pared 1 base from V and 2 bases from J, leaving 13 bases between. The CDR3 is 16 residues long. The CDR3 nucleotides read TGCGCCAGCAGCCAAGGGAAGGGGAGATACACAGATACGCAGTATTTT. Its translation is CASSQGKGRYTDTQYF.

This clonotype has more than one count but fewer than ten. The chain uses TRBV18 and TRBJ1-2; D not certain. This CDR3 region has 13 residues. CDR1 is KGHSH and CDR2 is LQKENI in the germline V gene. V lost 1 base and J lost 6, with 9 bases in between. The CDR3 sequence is CASSPRFEDGYTF. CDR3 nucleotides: TGTGCCAGCTCACCACGTTTTGAGGATGGCTACACCTTC. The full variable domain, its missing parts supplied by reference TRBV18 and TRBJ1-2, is NAGVMQNPRHLVRRRGQEARLRCSPMKGHSHVYWYRQLPEEGLKFMVYLQKENIIDESGMPKERFSAEFPKEGPSILRIQQVVRGDSAAYFCASSPRFEDGYTFGSGTRLTVV.